This passage covers 22 T cell receptor beta chains from one sample sequenced in a study of blood T cell repertoires in COVID-19. TCRdb's copy holds only in-frame clones and misses some; the assay was immunoSEQ multiplex PCR. Of 250,000 to 350,000 clones listed, roughly 85% were seen once; the top ten hold about 5.7%. The specimen sequenced was PBMCs or T cells enriched from blood (not recorded which). These receptors came from a woman aged 40 to 50 who had recovered from COVID-19.

The chain recombines TRBV2 with TRBJ2-7; TRBD1 aligns across 9 bases. Germline loops: CDR1 SNHLY, CDR2 FYNNEI. The trim removed 6 bases at V and 4 bases at J, leaving 7 bases unmatched. The CDR3 is made up of 14 amino acids. The chain's CDR3 is CASSPDRGRYEQYF. CDR3 DNA: TGTGCCAGCAGCCCGGACAGGGGCAGGTACGAGCAGTACTTC. Complete variable domain (other parts from reference TRBV2 and TRBJ2-7): EPEVTQTPSHQVTQMGQEVILRCVPISNHLYFYWYRQILGQKVEFLVSFYNNEISEKSEIFDDQFSVERPDGSNFTLKIRSTKLEDSAMYFCASSPDRGRYEQYFGPGTRLTVT.

This chain joins TRBV7-2 and TRBJ2-7; D is unresolved. The CDR3 covers 16 residues. V shed 1 base and J shed 6 bases, with 19 bases lying between them. Germline assignment: CDR1 SGHTA and CDR2 FQGNSA. The CDR3 loop reads CASSLGLMASYSEQYF. The CDR3 region has the DNA TGTGCCAGCAGCTTAGGTCTTATGGCTAGTTATAGCGAGCAGTACTTC.

As concerns this clone: Compared with germline, one end of the junction differs, possibly owing to a read error. The chain uses TRBV7-7 and TRBJ2-2, with a tentative D call TRBD2 (5 bases). This CDR3 region has 14 residues. Per germline, CDR1 SSHAT and CDR2 FNYEAQ (reference sequence). The chain's CDR3 is CASSLRTFPGELFF. The CDR3 coding sequence is TGTGCTAGCAGCTTAAGGACTTTCCCCGGGGAGCTGTTTTTT.

This sequence joins TRBV28 and TRBJ2-7; TRBD2 agrees at 9 bases. Trimming cost V 5 bases and J 0 bases; bases outside gene matches: 2. The CDR3 spans 14 residues. Germline CDR1 and CDR2: MDHEN and SYDVKM. CDR3 sequence reads: CASSVAGDSYEQYF. The CDR3, as DNA: TGTGCCAGCAGTGTAGCGGGAGACTCCTACGAGCAGTACTTC.

The chain combines TRBV28 with TRBJ1-5; no firm D call. Germline lookup yields CDR1 MDHEN and CDR2 SYDVKM. Trimming left V 5 bases short and J 4 bases short, with 12 bases between. The length of the CDR3 is 14 residues. The CDR3 loop is CASSTGRVNQPQHF. CDR3 sequence (DNA): TGTGCCAGCAGTACCGGGAGGGTGAATCAGCCCCAGCATTTT.

This chain connects TRBV7-9 to TRBJ2-2; perhaps TRBD1 as D (5 bases). In germline, CDR1 is SEHNR, CDR2 FQNEAQ (reference sequence). Deletions cut 1 base from V and 5 bases from J, with 17 bases between. The CDR3 is 17 residues long. The CDR3 loop reads CASSLVNRHIETGELFF. The CDR3 coding sequence is TGTGCCAGCAGCTTAGTCAACAGGCATATCGAAACCGGGGAGCTGTTTTTT.

The chain links TRBV6-5 to TRBJ2-5; possibly TRBD2 for D (5 bases). The CDR3 contains 12 residues. The germline CDR1 and CDR2 sequences are MNHEY and SVGAGI. V was cut by 5 bases and J by 5 bases, with 9 bases left in between. The CDR3 spells CASSPPGETQYF. In nucleotides, the CDR3 is TGTGCCAGCAGTCCCCCGGGGGAGACCCAGTACTTC.

DNA of the CDR3: TGTGCCAGCAGTTTACAGGTACCTAACTATGGCTACACCTTC. Translating gives CASSLQVPNYGYTF. V gene TRBV28 combines with J gene TRBJ1-2, with D uncertain. This CDR3 region has 14 residues. The germline V and J ends were trimmed by 2 bases and 0 bases, with 7 bases remaining between them. Germline CDR1 MDHEN, CDR2 SYDVKM.

The rearrangement joins TRBV7-2 to TRBJ2-7, with 7 bases lining up with TRBD1. Trimming at V came to 5 bases and at J to 5 bases, leaving 0 bases not matched to a gene. The germline V gene encodes CDR1 SGHTA and CDR2 FQGNSA. The CDR3 consists of 11 residues. CDR3 sequence reads: CASSQGDEQYF. CDR3 nucleotide sequence: TGTGCCAGCAGCCAGGGGGACGAGCAGTACTTC.

The gene calls are TRBV5-5 and TRBJ2-1, with 7 bases identical to TRBD1. CDR1 is SGHKS, CDR2 YYEKEE, per germline (reference sequence). The CDR3 is 14 amino acids. J lost 2 bases, V lost 4 bases, and 3 bases had no gene match. As DNA, the CDR3 is TGTGCCAGCAGCCAGGGGACAGCCTACAATGAGCAGTTCTTC. It encodes CASSQGTAYNEQFF. Supplemented by reference TRBV5-5 and TRBJ2-1, the full variable domain reads DAGVTQSPTHLIKTRGQQVTLRCSPISGHKSVSWYQQVLGQGPQFIFQYYEKEERGRGNFPDRFSARQFPNYSSELNVNALLLGDSALYLCASSQGTAYNEQFFGPGTRLTVL.

This sequence joins TRBV19 and TRBJ2-7, with 9 positions matching TRBD1. V lost 10 bases, J lost 2 bases, and 6 bases stayed unmatched. There are 13 residues in the CDR3. CDR1 is LNHDA, CDR2 SQIVND, per germline (reference sequence). CDR3 DNA: TGTGCCACCGGACAGGGGTCCGCCTACGAGCAGTACTTC. Protein: CATGQGSAYEQYF.

The rearrangement uses TRBV15 and TRBJ1-3; the match to TRBD1 covers 7 bases. The CDR3 is made up of 14 amino acids. The junction had 2 bases not matched to a gene; V was cut back by 1 base and J by 5 bases. Germline lookup yields CDR1 LNHNV and CDR2 YYDKDF (reference sequence). The chain's CDR3 is CATSRVGQRNTIYF. CDR3 nucleotide sequence: TGTGCCACCAGCAGAGTGGGACAGCGAAACACCATATATTTT.

V gene TRBV6-5 combines with J gene TRBJ1-2, with 7 positions matching TRBD1. There are 12 residues in the CDR3. After removal of 6 bases from V and 8 bases from J, the junction contained 6 bases not matched to a gene. Germline CDR1 reads MNHEY; CDR2 reads SVGAGI. CDR3 region: CASSRNRGGYTF. CDR3 nucleotides: TGTGCCAGCAGCCGAAACAGGGGAGGCTACACCTTC.

The rearrangement joins TRBV23-1 to TRBJ1-4; D is perhaps TRBD1 (6 bases). TRBV23-1 is treated as an ORF (open reading frame) with a function not yet certain. V was trimmed by 10 bases and J by 0 bases, leaving 27 bases between them. The length of the CDR3 is 19 residues. CDR3 sequence: CANRFRGESPRTTNEKLFF. CDR3 DNA sequence: TGCGCCAACCGATTCAGGGGCGAATCCCCCCGAACAACTAATGAAAAACTGTTTTTT.

The V and J genes are TRBV6-2 or TRBV6-3 and TRBJ1-2; D gene unclear. The CDR3 length is 13 residues. The germline gives CDR1 MNHEY, CDR2 SVGEGT. The V end was cut by 2 bases, the J end by 8 bases, with 12 bases between. CDR3 coding DNA: TGTGCCAGCAGTTACGAGGCCTGGTTCGGCTACACCTTC. Its protein is CASSYEAWFGYTF.

The count of this clone is one. The rearrangement joins TRBV7-2 to TRBJ1-1, with a weak D call TRBD1 (5 bases). The CDR3 totals 15 residues. CDR1 SGHTA and CDR2 FQGNSA come from the germline V gene. With 7 bases removed from V and 11 bases from J, the gap between germline ends came to 26 bases. CDR3: CASKSDLFAGLPAFF. The CDR3 DNA reads TGTGCCAGCAAAAGCGATTTGTTTGCGGGGCTGCCCGCTTTCTTT.

The chain couples TRBV30 to TRBJ2-7, with TRBD1 identical over 9 bases. The CDR3 length is 16 residues. V was clipped by 2 bases and J by 2 bases; unmatched bases: 10. Germline CDR1 is GTSNPN and CDR2 is SVGIG (reference sequence). CDR3 bases: TGTGCCTGGAGTTTGGCCCTGGGACAGGGACCCTACGAGCAGTACTTC. Translation gives CAWSLALGQGPYEQYF.

The chain couples TRBV11-3 to TRBJ2-2; tentative D call: TRBD1 (6 bases). Germline V lookup: CDR1 SGHNT, CDR2 YENEEA. V dropped 1 base and J dropped 7 bases, with 10 bases sitting between them. CDR3 size: 14 residues. CDR3 sequence: CASSLGRGNGELFF. In nucleotides, the CDR3 is TGTGCCAGCAGCTTAGGCAGGGGTAACGGGGAGCTGTTTTTT.

The chain has TRBV28 and TRBJ1-5; 7 nucleotides align to TRBD1. CDR3 length: 15 residues. Germline V lookup: CDR1 MDHEN, CDR2 SYDVKM. The junction had 11 bases not matched to a gene; V was cut back by 5 bases and J by 7 bases. CDR3 DNA: TGTGCCAGCAGTCCACCTCTCCGACAGGGACAGCCCCAGCATTTT. Translated, it gives CASSPPLRQGQPQHF.

This clone was detected only a few times. The V and J genes are TRBV28 and TRBJ1-6; a possible D gene is TRBD1 (5 bases). Germline V lookup: CDR1 MDHEN, CDR2 SYDVKM. The V gene lost 4 bases and the J gene lost 8 bases, with 12 bases spanning the gap. The CDR3 contains 14 residues. This CDR3 is CASSSYGGYSPLHF. In DNA form, the CDR3 reads TGTGCCAGCAGTTCGTACGGGGGTTATTCACCCCTCCACTTT.

This clone was counted at least ten times. CDR3 coding DNA: TGCGCCAGCAGCCAGCGCCTAGAGGCCCTCTCCTACGAGCAGTACTTC. Its protein is CASSQRLEALSYEQYF. V gene TRBV4-3 combines with J gene TRBJ2-7, with D unclear. This CDR3 region has 16 residues. Germline lookup yields CDR1 LGHNA and CDR2 YSLEER. V lost 3 bases and J lost 0, with 15 bases in between.

CDR3 sequence: CAWSIRDTDTQYF. In DNA form, the CDR3 reads TGTGCCTGGAGTATTAGAGACACAGATACGCAGTATTTT. J is TRBJ2-3 and V is TRBV30; D not certain. The germline V and J ends were trimmed by 2 bases and 2 bases, with 8 bases remaining between them. Germline V gives CDR1 GTSNPN, CDR2 SVGIG (reference sequence). This CDR3 region has 13 residues.